This passage covers 16 T cell receptor beta chains from one sample sequenced in a study of T cells after yellow fever vaccination. From the 5' RACE reads, TCRdb called clonotypes with MiXCR, one entry per CDR3 protein. The sample has about 580,000 distinct CDR3 sequences; roughly a sixth are singletons. The specimen was PBMCs, collected more than 4 days after the first yellow fever vaccination. The receptors derive from a man aged 18 to 30 who received the YFV17D yellow fever vaccine.

The chain uses TRBV7-9 and TRBJ2-1; the D call may be TRBD1 or TRBD2 (6 bases each). Trimming pared 0 bases from V and 2 bases from J, leaving 14 bases between. The germline gives CDR1 SEHNR, CDR2 FQNEAQ (reference sequence). The CDR3 spans 17 residues. CDR3 protein: CASSLAGGIPPYNEQFF. DNA of the CDR3: TGTGCCAGCAGCTTAGCAGGGGGGATACCACCCTACAATGAGCAGTTCTTC.

This clonotype came up a few times. The rearrangement uses TRBV9 and TRBJ2-3; TRBD2 matches 12 bases. The germline CDR1 and CDR2 sequences are SGDLS and YYNGEE. This CDR3 is built from 16 residues. J lost 4 bases, V lost 4 bases, and 7 bases had no gene match. The CDR3 is CASSRSSGGAPDTQYF. The CDR3 nucleotides read TGTGCCAGCAGCCGGTCTAGCGGGGGGGCCCCAGATACGCAGTATTTT.

This clonotype was observed a few times. This chain connects TRBV29-1 to TRBJ2-1; 7 bases agree with TRBD1. This CDR3 region has 13 residues. The V gene end was trimmed by 1 base and the J gene end by 10 bases; junction bases not matched to a gene: 7. CDR1 SQVTM and CDR2 ANQGSEA come from the germline V gene. The CDR3 region has the DNA TGCAGCGTTGAAGGTGAGACAGGGTACGAGCAGTTCTTC. Residues: CSVEGETGYEQFF.

The gene calls are TRBV5-1 and TRBJ1-2; D is uncertain. The length of the CDR3 is 17 residues. Deletions cut 3 bases from V and 4 bases from J, with 22 bases between. In germline, CDR1 is SGHRS, CDR2 YFSETQ. The CDR3 protein is CASSSRRSPLRSYGYTF. The CDR3 coding sequence is TGCGCCAGCAGCTCAAGACGGAGCCCCCTTCGTAGCTATGGCTACACCTTC.

This clonotype was seen a handful of times. The rearrangement uses TRBV19 and TRBJ1-1; D remains unclear. V lost 3 bases and J 4 bases, leaving 12 bases between the germline ends. In germline, CDR1 is LNHDA, CDR2 SQIVND (reference sequence). The CDR3 consists of 14 residues. The CDR3 DNA follows: TGTGCCAGTAGTATCGTTCGGTACGGCACTGAAGCTTTCTTT. This codes for CASSIVRYGTEAFF.

The chain links TRBV12-3 or TRBV12-4 to TRBJ2-7, with 8 bases aligning to TRBD1. This CDR3 contains 14 residues. Trimming at V came to 3 bases and at J to 6 bases, leaving 7 bases not matched to a gene. CDR3 coding DNA: TGTGCCAGCAGTTTGACAGGGGTGTCCATCGAGCAGTACGTC. The encoded protein is CASSLTGVSIEQYV.

The chain uses TRBV4-1 and TRBJ1-3; D gene unclear. The V gene lost 1 base and the J gene lost 0 bases, with 4 bases spanning the gap. CDR1 is MGHRA, CDR2 YSYEKL, per germline. CDR3 size: 14 residues. CDR3 region: CASSQANSGNTIYF. The CDR3 DNA follows: TGCGCCAGCAGCCAAGCCAACTCTGGAAACACCATATATTTT.

The V gene is TRBV12-3 or TRBV12-4, the J gene TRBJ2-7; D might be TRBD2 (6 bases). The CDR3 loop spans 15 amino acids. V was clipped by 3 bases and J by 1 base, with 13 bases between them. As DNA, the CDR3 is TGTGCCAGCAGTTTTATTGTGGGGGGATCCTACGAGCAGTACTTC. It encodes CASSFIVGGSYEQYF.

This chain links TRBV7-2 with TRBJ2-2; no firm D call. Between the trimmed V and J ends, which lost 1 base and 3 bases, there was a span of 9 bases. The CDR3 sequence is 15 residues long. Germline V CDR1 and CDR2: SGHTA, FQGNSA. The CDR3 coding sequence is TGTGCCAGCAGCTTAGGATCGTGGGACACCGGGGAGCTGTTTTTT. Amino acid sequence: CASSLGSWDTGELFF.

This clonotype was recorded a few times. V and J are TRBV7-7 and TRBJ2-2; D possibly corresponds to TRBD1 (5 bases). The CDR3 consists of 15 residues. V dropped 1 base and J dropped 4 bases, with 10 bases sitting between them. Germline values: CDR1 SSHAT, CDR2 FNYEAQ (reference sequence). The CDR3 reads CASSLGEGVTGELFF. The CDR3, as DNA: TGTGCCAGCAGCTTAGGGGAAGGGGTCACCGGGGAGCTGTTTTTT.

This clonotype was counted ten times or more. The chain has TRBV4-2 and TRBJ1-4; 10 bases match TRBD1. CDR1 is LGHNA, CDR2 YNFKEQ, per germline. The CDR3 runs to 14 residues. J lost 10 bases, V lost 4 bases, and 6 bases had no gene match. The CDR3 spells CASSLGTGVGKLFF. The DNA for the CDR3 is TGTGCCAGCAGCCTCGGGACAGGGGTTGGAAAACTGTTTTTT.

The genes are TRBV7-2 and TRBJ2-1, with 15 bases that match TRBD2. Trimming cost V 5 bases and J 12 bases; bases outside gene matches: 5. The CDR3 runs 14 residues. CDR1 SGHTA and CDR2 FQGNSA come from the germline V gene. CDR3 sequence: CASSGLAGGARQFF. DNA for the CDR3: TGTGCCAGCAGCGGACTAGCGGGGGGGGCTCGGCAGTTCTTC.

The chain recombines TRBV7-9 with TRBJ2-7, with TRBD1 matching over 10 bases. V gave up 5 bases and J gave up 5 bases; unmatched junction bases: 12. The CDR3 runs 16 residues. Germline V gene data show CDR1 as SEHNR and CDR2 as FQNEAQ (reference sequence). The CDR3 region is CASSPGTGVRGDEQYF. The CDR3 DNA is TGTGCCAGCAGCCCCGGGACAGGGGTACGGGGGGACGAGCAGTACTTC.

This clonotype was counted between two and nine times. The genes are TRBV4-1 and TRBJ1-5; D uncertain. The germline CDR1 and CDR2 sequences are MGHRA and YSYEKL. V was trimmed by 3 bases and J by 10 bases, leaving 13 bases between them. The CDR3 is 13 residues long. The CDR3 sequence is CASSHVKERPQHF. In DNA form, the CDR3 reads TGCGCCAGCAGCCACGTGAAGGAGCGACCCCAGCATTTT.

This clonotype came up many times. The CDR3 is CASSLGMNTGELFF. In nucleotides, the CDR3 is TGTGCCAGCAGTTTGGGGATGAACACCGGGGAGCTGTTTTTT. The rearrangement uses TRBV12-3 or TRBV12-4 and TRBJ2-2; D is uncertain. The ends were cut back, 3 bases at V and 1 base at J, with 6 bases in the middle. CDR3 length: 14 amino acids.

This clonotype was seen a few times. The J gene is TRBJ1-1, the V gene TRBV19; weak D call: TRBD1 (6 bases). The CDR3 runs 14 residues. The V gene lost 7 bases and the J gene lost 4 bases, with 16 bases spanning the gap. Germline-derived CDR1 and CDR2 are LNHDA and SQIVND (reference sequence). The CDR3 coding sequence is TGTGCCAGTACCCCCACGGGGGGCGGCACTGAAGCTTTCTTT. This encodes CASTPTGGGTEAFF. Full variable domain (outside the CDR3, taken from reference TRBV19 and TRBJ1-1): DGGITQSPKYLFRKEGQNVTLSCEQNLNHDAMYWYRQDPGQGLRLIYYSQIVNDFQKGDIAEGYSVSREKKESFPLTVTSAQKNPTAFYLCASTPTGGGTEAFFGQGTRLTVV.